This TCR beta chain was identified in a study of blood T cell repertoires in COVID-19. Across the study: Specimens from acute and convalescent COVID-19 originated in the United States, Italy and Spain. T cells, B-cell-depleted T cells, or PBMCs supplied cDNA or gDNA.

In the source study's methods: Reference gene primer amplification gave estimated nucleated cell counts. TCRdb keeps only in-frame clones here, not all; method: immunoSEQ multiplex PCR. The V and J calls and the clone size are those of that table, but D and trimming were determined from the DNA. The table lists fewer than 50,000 clones, around 90% of them singletons, with under 30% in the top ten. Germline CDR1 and CDR2: KGHDR and SFDVKD. Trimming at V came to 4 bases and at J to 0 bases, leaving 7 bases not matched to a gene. The CDR3 is made up of 17 amino acids. The sample comprised peripheral blood. This clonotype was obtained from a man between 60 and 75 years old with active or convalescent COVID-19. The chain uses TRBV24-1 and TRBJ2-2; 7 positions agree with TRBD1. The DNA for the CDR3 is TGTGCCACCAGTGAGTATCGACAGGGCGCGAACACCGGGGAGCTGTTTTTT. It specifies CATSEYRQGANTGELFF.